One and the same sample provided the 3 T cell receptor beta chains below, sequenced in a study of T cells in Graves' hyperthyroidism and ophthalmopathy. Authors of the study amplified TCR beta CDR3 regions from RNA transcripts. An initial round of RT-PCR targeting the TCR CDR3 relied on the HTBI primer set. TCRdb re-called the multiplex PCR reads with MiXCR, one entry per CDR3 protein. The sample carries fewer than 900,000 distinct CDR3 sequences, approximately 19% recorded once. Sequenced: blood. These receptor sequences come from a woman between 45 and 60 years old with Graves' hyperthyroidism that later progressed to Graves' ophthalmopathy.

The chain uses TRBV6-1 and TRBJ1-5; 9 bases line up with TRBD1. From germline, CDR1 is MNHNS and CDR2 SASEGT. V shed 8 bases, J shed 6 bases, and the junction held 11 bases outside the gene matches. The CDR3 is 15 amino acids. The CDR3 protein is CASLPTGGYGQPQHF. The CDR3 DNA is TGTGCCAGCCTTCCGACAGGGGGTTATGGTCAGCCCCAGCATTTT.

The rearrangement links TRBV6-1 to TRBJ2-7, with no clear D. The V and J ends lost 7 bases and 2 bases respectively, with 15 bases between them. From germline, CDR1 is MNHNS and CDR2 SASEGT. The CDR3 runs 14 residues. CDR3 residues: CASTRTSSAYEQYF. DNA of the CDR3: TGTGCCAGCACTAGAACCAGCTCAGCCTACGAGCAGTACTTC.

V gene TRBV5-1 combines with J gene TRBJ1-3; 8 nucleotides agree with TRBD1. J gave up 0 bases and V 4 bases, and 9 bases lay outside the gene matches. Germline lookup yields CDR1 SGHRS and CDR2 YFSETQ. The CDR3 spans 17 residues. In DNA form, the CDR3 reads TGCGCCAGCAGCCAACATCCGGGACAGGACTCTGGAAACACCATATATTTT. Its protein product is CASSQHPGQDSGNTIYF. Full variable domain (rest looked up from reference TRBV5-1 and TRBJ1-3): KAGVTQTPRYLIKTRGQQVTLSCSPISGHRSVSWYQQTPGQGLQFLFEYFSETQRNKGNFPGRFSGRQFSNSRSEMNVSTLELGDSALYLCASSQHPGQDSGNTIYFGEGSWLTVV.